The clone carrying this T cell receptor beta chain was counted only a few times. Antigen unknown. The CDR3 is made up of 14 amino acids. Trimming left V 2 bases short and J 8 bases short, with 12 bases between. This record belongs to a study of blood T cells in healthy people across ages. In the study overall: Through template switching, about one barcoded beta molecule was captured per two T cells, as measured in model experiments.

Regarding the study as a whole: Higher diversity and more naive CD4+ cells were features of long-lived donors, compared to aged donors.

It was with a sample-barcoded 5' primer and a J-beta primer mix that a second PCR of roughly 7 to 12 cycles was run. Via MiXCR, TCRdb re-called the 5' RACE reads, giving one row per CDR3 protein. The sample consists of about 900,000 distinct CDR3 sequences, around 48% of them appearing once. V usage is TRBV12-3 or TRBV12-4 and J usage is TRBJ1-4; D not certain. The sequence was collected from a man aged 25 to 40 in good health. The sequenced sample consisted of blood. The CDR3 spells CASSLSLMLEKLFF. CDR3 sequence (DNA): TGTGCCAGCAGTTTATCGCTGATGTTGGAAAAACTGTTTTTT.